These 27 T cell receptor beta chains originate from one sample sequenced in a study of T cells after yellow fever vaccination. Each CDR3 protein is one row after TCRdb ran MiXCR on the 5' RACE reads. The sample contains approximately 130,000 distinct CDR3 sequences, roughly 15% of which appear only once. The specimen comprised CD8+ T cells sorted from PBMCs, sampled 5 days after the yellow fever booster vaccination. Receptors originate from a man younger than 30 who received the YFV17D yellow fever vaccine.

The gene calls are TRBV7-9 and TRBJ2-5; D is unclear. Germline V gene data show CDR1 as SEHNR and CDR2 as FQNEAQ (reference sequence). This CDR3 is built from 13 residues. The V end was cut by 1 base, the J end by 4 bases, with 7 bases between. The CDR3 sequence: CASSLVERETQYF. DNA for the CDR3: TGTGCCAGCAGCTTAGTCGAGAGAGAGACCCAGTACTTC.

DNA for the CDR3: TGTGCCAGCAGCTTGGACAACCACAATGAGCAGTTCTTC. It yields the protein CASSLDNHNEQFF. The chain couples TRBV5-6 to TRBJ2-1; D is unresolved. V shed 0 bases and J shed 5 bases, with 6 bases lying between them. CDR3 length: 13 residues. CDR1 is SGHDT, CDR2 YYEEEE, per germline.

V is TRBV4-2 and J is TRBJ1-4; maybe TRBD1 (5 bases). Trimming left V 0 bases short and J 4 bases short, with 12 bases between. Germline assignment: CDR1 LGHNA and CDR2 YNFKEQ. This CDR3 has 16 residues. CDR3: CASSQDPGLFNEKLFF. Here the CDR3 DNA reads TGTGCCAGCAGCCAAGATCCGGGACTGTTTAATGAAAAACTGTTTTTT.

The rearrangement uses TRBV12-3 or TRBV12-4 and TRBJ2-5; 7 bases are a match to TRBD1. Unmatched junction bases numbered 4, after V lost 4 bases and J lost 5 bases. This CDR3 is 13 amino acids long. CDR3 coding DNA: TGTGCCAGCAGTTGGGGCAGGGGGGAGACCCAGTACTTC. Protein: CASSWGRGETQYF.

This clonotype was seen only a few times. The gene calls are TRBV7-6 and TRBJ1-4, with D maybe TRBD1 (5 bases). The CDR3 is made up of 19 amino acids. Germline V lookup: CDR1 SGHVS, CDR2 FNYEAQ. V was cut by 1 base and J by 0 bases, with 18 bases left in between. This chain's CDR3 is CASSLGTPGPRTTNEKLFF. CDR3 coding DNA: TGTGCCAGCAGCTTAGGGACCCCGGGGCCGAGAACAACTAATGAAAAACTGTTTTTT.

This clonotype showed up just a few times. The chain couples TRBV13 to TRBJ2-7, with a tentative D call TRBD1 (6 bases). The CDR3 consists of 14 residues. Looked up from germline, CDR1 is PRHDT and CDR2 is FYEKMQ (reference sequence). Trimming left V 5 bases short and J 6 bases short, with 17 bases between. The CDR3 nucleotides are TGTGCCAGCAGCAACAGGGACACCCCGCTCGAGCAGTACGTC. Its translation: CASSNRDTPLEQYV.

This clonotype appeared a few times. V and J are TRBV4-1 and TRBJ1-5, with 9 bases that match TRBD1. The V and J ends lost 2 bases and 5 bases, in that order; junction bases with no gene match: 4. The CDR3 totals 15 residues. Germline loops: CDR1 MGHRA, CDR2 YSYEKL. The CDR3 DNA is TGCGCCAGCAGCCAAATGGGACAGGGATATCAGCCCCAGCATTTT. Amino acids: CASSQMGQGYQPQHF.

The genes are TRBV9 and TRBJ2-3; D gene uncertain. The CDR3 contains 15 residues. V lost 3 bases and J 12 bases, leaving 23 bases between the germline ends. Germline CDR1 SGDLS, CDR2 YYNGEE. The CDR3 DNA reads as TGTGCCAGCAGCGCCGACGGCCGACTGGTATCGCGACAGTATTTT. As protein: CASSADGRLVSRQYF.

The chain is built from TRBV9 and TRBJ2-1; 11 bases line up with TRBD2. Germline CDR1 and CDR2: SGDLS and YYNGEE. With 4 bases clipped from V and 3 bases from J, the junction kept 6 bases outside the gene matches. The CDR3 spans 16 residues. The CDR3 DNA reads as TGTGCCAGCAGCACCCACGGACTAGCGGGCTACAATGAGCAGTTCTTC. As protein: CASSTHGLAGYNEQFF.

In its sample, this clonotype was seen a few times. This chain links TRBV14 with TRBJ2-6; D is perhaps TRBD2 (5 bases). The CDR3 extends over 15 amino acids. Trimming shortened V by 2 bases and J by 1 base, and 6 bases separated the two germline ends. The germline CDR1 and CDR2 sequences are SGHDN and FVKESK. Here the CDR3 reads CASSQWTSGANVLTF. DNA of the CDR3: TGTGCCAGCAGCCAATGGACTTCTGGGGCCAACGTCCTGACTTTC.

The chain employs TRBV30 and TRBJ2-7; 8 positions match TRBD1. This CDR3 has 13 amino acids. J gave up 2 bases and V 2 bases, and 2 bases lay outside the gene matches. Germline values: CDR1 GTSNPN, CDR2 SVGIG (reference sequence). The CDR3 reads CAWSPGGTYEQYF. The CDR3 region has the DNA TGTGCCTGGAGTCCAGGGGGCACCTACGAGCAGTACTTC. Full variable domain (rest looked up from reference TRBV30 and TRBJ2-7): SQTIHQWPATLVQPVGSPLSLECTVEGTSNPNLYWYRQAAGRGLQLLFYSVGIGQISSEVPQNLSASRPQDRQFILSSKKLLLSDSGFYLCAWSPGGTYEQYFGPGTRLTVT.

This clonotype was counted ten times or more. The CDR3 nucleotides are TGTGCCAGTAGTATCGATTGGGCAGAATATGGCTACACCTTC. Residues: CASSIDWAEYGYTF. The V and J genes are TRBV19 and TRBJ1-2; D ambiguous. Germline V gene sequence: CDR1 LNHDA, CDR2 SQIVND (reference sequence). This CDR3 has 14 amino acids. Trimming cost V 3 bases and J 5 bases, with 13 bases left between them.

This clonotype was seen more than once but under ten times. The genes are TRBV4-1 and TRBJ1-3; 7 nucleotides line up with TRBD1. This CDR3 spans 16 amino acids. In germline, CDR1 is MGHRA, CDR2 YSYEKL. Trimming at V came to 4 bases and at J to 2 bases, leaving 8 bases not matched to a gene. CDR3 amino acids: CASSLTGTEPGNTIYF. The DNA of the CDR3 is TGCGCCAGCAGCCTAACCGGGACAGAGCCTGGAAACACCATATATTTT.

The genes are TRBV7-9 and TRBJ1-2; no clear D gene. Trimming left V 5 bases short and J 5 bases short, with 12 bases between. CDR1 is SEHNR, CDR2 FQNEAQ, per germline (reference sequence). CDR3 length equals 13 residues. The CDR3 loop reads CASSAQASYGYTF. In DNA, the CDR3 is TGTGCCAGCAGCGCCCAGGCATCGTATGGCTACACCTTC. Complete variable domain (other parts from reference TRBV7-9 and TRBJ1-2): DTGVSQNPRHKITKRGQNVTFRCDPISEHNRLYWYRQTLGQGPEFLTYFQNEAQLEKSRLLSDRFSAERPKGSFSTLEIQRTEQGDSAMYLCASSAQASYGYTFGSGTRLTVV.

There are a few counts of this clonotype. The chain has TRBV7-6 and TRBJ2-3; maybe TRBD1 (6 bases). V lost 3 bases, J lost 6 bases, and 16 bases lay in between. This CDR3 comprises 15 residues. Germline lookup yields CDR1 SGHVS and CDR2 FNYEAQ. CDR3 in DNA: TGTGCCAGCAGCTTGGCAGGGGCCCTGGGGGATACGCAGTATTTT. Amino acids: CASSLAGALGDTQYF.

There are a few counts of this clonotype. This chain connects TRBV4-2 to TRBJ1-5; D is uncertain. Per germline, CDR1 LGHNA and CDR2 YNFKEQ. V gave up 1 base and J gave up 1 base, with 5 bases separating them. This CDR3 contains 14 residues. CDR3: CASSQAASNQPQHF. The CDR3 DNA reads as TGTGCCAGCAGCCAAGCGGCGAGCAATCAGCCCCAGCATTTT.

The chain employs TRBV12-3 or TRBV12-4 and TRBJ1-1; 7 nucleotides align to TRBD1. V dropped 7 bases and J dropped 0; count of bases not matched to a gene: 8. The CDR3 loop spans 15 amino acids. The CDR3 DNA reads TGTGCCAGCACCCGAACAGGGGATATGAACACTGAAGCTTTCTTT. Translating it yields CASTRTGDMNTEAFF.

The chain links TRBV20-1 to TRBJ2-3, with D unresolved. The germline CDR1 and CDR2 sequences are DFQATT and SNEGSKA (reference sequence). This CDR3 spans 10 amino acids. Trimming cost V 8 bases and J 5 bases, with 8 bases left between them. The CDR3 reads CSQDRDTQYF. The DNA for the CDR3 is TGCAGTCAAGATAGAGATACGCAGTATTTT.

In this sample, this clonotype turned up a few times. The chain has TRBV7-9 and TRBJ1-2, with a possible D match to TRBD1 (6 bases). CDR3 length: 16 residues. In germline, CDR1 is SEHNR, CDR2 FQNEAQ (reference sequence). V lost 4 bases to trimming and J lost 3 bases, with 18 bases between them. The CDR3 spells CASSSVNRGADYGYTF. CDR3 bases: TGTGCCAGCAGCTCCGTAAACCGGGGGGCCGACTATGGCTACACCTTC.

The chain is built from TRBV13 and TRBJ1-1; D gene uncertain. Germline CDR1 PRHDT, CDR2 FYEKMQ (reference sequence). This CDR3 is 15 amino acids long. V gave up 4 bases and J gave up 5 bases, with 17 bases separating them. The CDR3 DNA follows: TGTGCCAGCAGCTACATGGGGTTAGGCGAAACTGAAGCTTTCTTT. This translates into CASSYMGLGETEAFF.

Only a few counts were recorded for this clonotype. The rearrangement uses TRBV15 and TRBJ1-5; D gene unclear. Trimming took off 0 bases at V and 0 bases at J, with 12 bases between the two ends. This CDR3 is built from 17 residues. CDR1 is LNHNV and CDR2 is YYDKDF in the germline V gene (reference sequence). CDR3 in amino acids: CATSRDWGVASNQPQHF. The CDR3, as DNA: TGTGCCACCAGCAGAGATTGGGGAGTGGCTAGCAATCAGCCCCAGCATTTT.

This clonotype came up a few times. DNA of the CDR3: TGTGCCAGCAGCCCGGGACGGTGGGACAATGAGCAGTTCTTC. This gives the protein CASSPGRWDNEQFF. This chain joins TRBV7-9 and TRBJ2-1; D tentatively reads TRBD1 or TRBD2 (5 bases each). V was cut by 5 bases and J by 5 bases, with 13 bases left in between. This CDR3 is built from 14 residues. Germline CDR1 is SEHNR and CDR2 is FQNEAQ (reference sequence).

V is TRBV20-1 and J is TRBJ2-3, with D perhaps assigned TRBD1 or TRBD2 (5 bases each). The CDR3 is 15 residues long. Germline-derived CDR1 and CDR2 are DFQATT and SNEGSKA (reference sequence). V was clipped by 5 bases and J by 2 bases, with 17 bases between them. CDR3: CSAVDRDGLTDTQYF. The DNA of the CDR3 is TGCAGTGCTGTTGACCGGGACGGGCTCACAGATACGCAGTATTTT.

In DNA form, the CDR3 reads TGTGCCAGCAGCTCAGGGACAGGGGGCGAGGATACGCAGTATTTT. Translated, it gives CASSSGTGGEDTQYF. V usage is TRBV11-2 and J usage is TRBJ2-3, with TRBD1 identical over 12 bases. J gave up 6 bases and V 4 bases, and 5 bases lay outside the gene matches. This CDR3 comprises 15 residues. CDR1 and CDR2 from the germline V gene are SGHAT and FQNNGV. The whole variable domain, filled in from reference TRBV11-2 and TRBJ2-3, reads EAGVAQSPRYKIIEKRQSVAFWCNPISGHATLYWYQQILGQGPKLLIQFQNNGVVDDSQLPKDRFSAERLKGVDSTLKIQPAKLEDSAVYLCASSSGTGGEDTQYFGPGTRLTVL.

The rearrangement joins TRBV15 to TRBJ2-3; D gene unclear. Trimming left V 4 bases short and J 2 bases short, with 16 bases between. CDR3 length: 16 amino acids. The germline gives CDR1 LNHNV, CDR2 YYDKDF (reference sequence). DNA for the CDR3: TGTGCCACCAGCATCTCCAGGAACTCCTTCACAGATACGCAGTATTTT. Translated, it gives CATSISRNSFTDTQYF.

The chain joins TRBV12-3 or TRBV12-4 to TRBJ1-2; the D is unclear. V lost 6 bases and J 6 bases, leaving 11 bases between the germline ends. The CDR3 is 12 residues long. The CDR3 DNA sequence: TGTGCCAGCAGCCCGTACGGGGATGGCTACACCTTC. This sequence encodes CASSPYGDGYTF.

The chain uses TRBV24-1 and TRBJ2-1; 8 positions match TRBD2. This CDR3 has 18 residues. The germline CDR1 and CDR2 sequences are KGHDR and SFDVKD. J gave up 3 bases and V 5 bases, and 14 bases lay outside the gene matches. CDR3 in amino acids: CATSGPVRAGVFYNEQFF. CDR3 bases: TGTGCCACCAGTGGCCCGGTGAGAGCGGGGGTTTTCTACAATGAGCAGTTCTTC.